There are a few counts of the clone carrying this T cell receptor (beta chain). No antigen is known for it. Unique molecular identifiers were used in preparing the TCRbeta library. TCRdb reprocessed the PCR reads via MiXCR and lists one record per CDR3 protein. The sample shows 350,000 to 500,000 distinct CDR3 sequences, around two fifths of them seen only once. CDR1 and CDR2 from the germline V gene are LNHNV and YYDKDF (reference sequence). Trimming took 1 base from V and 3 from J; bases not matched to a gene: 6. This CDR3 region has 15 residues. This record belongs to a study of T-cell reconstitution after alpha-beta-depleted transplantation in children. Study findings and constraints: Surviving recipient cells, namely T cells and thymic progenitors, were the source of high day-60 TCRbeta diversity in some patients.

This material consisted of PBMCs, taken before TCRalphabeta/CD19-depleted stem cell transplant. This clonotype originated in a girl aged 2-15 years with aplastic anemia, due to receive a stem cell transplant. The V and J genes are TRBV15 and TRBJ2-7, with 7 bases lining up with TRBD1. Written as DNA, the CDR3 is TGTGCCACCAGCAGAGGTATGGGACAGCACTACGAGCAGTACTTC. Its protein is CATSRGMGQHYEQYF.